The 7 T cell receptor beta chains below were found in one sample sequenced in a study of patients and donors after allogeneic stem cell transplantation. TCRdb independently ran MiXCR on the RT-PCR reads; one entry per CDR3 protein. In the table there are about 960,000 distinct CDR3 sequences, 15% to 20% of which are singletons. Sequenced sample: blood, either unsorted or a sorted T cell fraction (not recorded which). These receptors all come from a human donor who was either an allogeneic HSCT recipient or a stem cell or donor lymphocyte infusion donor (not recorded which). It is not recorded whose cells these are; they may come from a transplant donor.

This clonotype occurred a few times. The chain is built from TRBV29-1 and TRBJ2-7; the match to TRBD1 covers 7 bases. This CDR3 region has 13 residues. The germline gives CDR1 SQVTM, CDR2 ANQGSEA. V trimming: 4 bases; J trimming: 0 bases; junction bases outside the gene matches: 3. The CDR3 reads CSVAGGSSYEQYF. CDR3 DNA: TGCAGCGTTGCAGGGGGAAGCTCCTACGAGCAGTACTTC.

The chain uses TRBV11-1 and TRBJ2-1; no clear D. The CDR3 runs to 11 residues. V lost 4 bases, J lost 10 bases, and 8 bases lay in between. Per germline, CDR1 SGHAT and CDR2 FQDESV (reference sequence). In DNA form, the CDR3 reads TGTGCCAGCAGCTCAGGACCCGAGCAGTTCTTC. Translated: CASSSGPEQFF.

In its sample, this clonotype was seen many times. The chain recombines TRBV12-3 or TRBV12-4 with TRBJ1-4, with D perhaps matching TRBD1 (6 bases). Trimming stripped 5 bases from V and 8 bases from J, with 15 bases between. CDR3 length: 14 residues. CDR3 in DNA: TGTGCCAGCAGTCCACAGGGCATGCGGGAAAAACTGTTTTTT. Its translation: CASSPQGMREKLFF.

This clonotype was seen more than once but under ten times. The rearrangement uses TRBV29-1 and TRBJ2-5, with 7 bases matching TRBD2. Germline V lookup: CDR1 SQVTM, CDR2 ANQGSEA. V was pared by 7 bases and J by 4 bases, with 6 bases of the junction left unmatched. The CDR3 contains 12 residues. The CDR3 loop reads CSATGGLETQYF. The CDR3, as DNA: TGCAGCGCCACGGGAGGCCTAGAGACCCAGTACTTC.

The gene calls are TRBV20-1 and TRBJ1-5; 10 nucleotides match TRBD1. Germline V CDR1 and CDR2: DFQATT, SNEGSKA (reference sequence). The CDR3 runs to 15 residues. The V segment lost 3 bases and the J segment 7 bases; nucleotides outside the gene matches: 9. The CDR3 nucleotides are TGCAGTGCTAGCAGCTCCGGGACAGGGGTCCAGCCCCAGCATTTT. Translating it yields CSASSSGTGVQPQHF.

V and J are TRBV30 and TRBJ1-2, with D unclear. The CDR3 has 13 residues. Germline V lookup: CDR1 GTSNPN, CDR2 SVGIG (reference sequence). V was clipped by 4 bases and J by 0 bases, with 9 bases between them. The CDR3 nucleotides are TGTGCCTGGAAGGACGGCACTAACTATGGCTACACCTTC. Protein product: CAWKDGTNYGYTF. Looking up the rest from reference TRBV30 and TRBJ1-2 gives the full variable domain: SQTIHQWPATLVQPVGSPLSLECTVEGTSNPNLYWYRQAAGRGLQLLFYSVGIGQISSEVPQNLSASRPQDRQFILSSKKLLLSDSGFYLCAWKDGTNYGYTFGSGTRLTVV.

With respect to this clonotype: A read error may produce the germline difference seen at one junction end. V and J are TRBV6-1 and TRBJ1-5, with unresolved D. Germline CDR1 MNHNS, CDR2 SASEGT. This CDR3 is built from 15 residues. Here the CDR3 reads CASRAQDRSNHPQHF. DNA of the CDR3: TGTGCCAGCAGGGCCCAGGACCGTAGCAATCATCCCCAGCATTTT.